This paragraph reports one T cell receptor (beta chain). Antigen unknown. The record originates from a study of T-cell memory formation after mild COVID-19. Study-wide findings and caveats: Contracting clones, day 15 to 85, had balanced CD4/CD8, and later expanders favored CD4+. Clones which contracted sat mainly in CM and EM if CD4+, and in EMRA if CD8+.

Germline V gives CDR1 KGHDR, CDR2 SFDVKD. Trimming at V came to 5 bases and at J to 1 base, leaving 7 bases not matched to a gene. This CDR3 region has 16 residues. Libraries for TCRalpha and TCRbeta carried sample barcodes and unique molecular identifiers via 5'RACE. Using its own MiXCR run on the 5' RACE reads, TCRdb lists one record per CDR3 protein. The sample comprises fewer than 350,000 distinct CDR3 sequences, roughly 18% of which are singletons, and roughly 24% rests with the top ten. The sample taken for sequencing was PBMCs or a T cell subset sorted from them (not recorded which). The source is a man aged 18 to 30 who had mild COVID-19 (a few samples of this study predate the infection). Cell type and time point are not known. The V gene is TRBV24-1, the J gene TRBJ2-5; 9 bases align to TRBD1. CDR3 sequence reads: CATSAWGQGVQETQYF. CDR3 nucleotides: TGTGCCACCAGTGCCTGGGGACAGGGAGTCCAAGAGACCCAGTACTTC.